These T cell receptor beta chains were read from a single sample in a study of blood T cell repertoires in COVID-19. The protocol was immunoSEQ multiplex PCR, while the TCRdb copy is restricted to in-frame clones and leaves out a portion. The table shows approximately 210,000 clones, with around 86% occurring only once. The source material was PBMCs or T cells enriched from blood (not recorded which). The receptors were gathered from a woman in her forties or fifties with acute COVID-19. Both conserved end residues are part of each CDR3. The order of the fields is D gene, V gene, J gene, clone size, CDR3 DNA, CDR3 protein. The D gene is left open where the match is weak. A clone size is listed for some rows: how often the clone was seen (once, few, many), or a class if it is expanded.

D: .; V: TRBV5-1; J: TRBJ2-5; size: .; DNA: TGCGCCAGCAGCTTAATTGGGGCTCCGGTGGAGACCCAGTACTTC; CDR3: CASSLIGAPVETQYF
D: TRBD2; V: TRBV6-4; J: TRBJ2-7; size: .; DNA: TGTGCCAGGGGGCCATGGCGGGGGGTTACCTACGAGCAGTACTTC; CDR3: CARGPWRGVTYEQYF
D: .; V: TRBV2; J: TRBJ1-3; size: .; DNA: TGTGCCAGCAGTGAAAGGCGGCGGACAAGCTCTGGAAACACCATATATTTT; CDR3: CASSERRRTSSGNTIYF
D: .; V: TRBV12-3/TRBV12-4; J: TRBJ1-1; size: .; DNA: TGTGCCAGCACCATGACAGTGAACACTGAAGCTTTCTTT; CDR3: CASTMTVNTEAFF
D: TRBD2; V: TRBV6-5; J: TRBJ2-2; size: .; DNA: TGTGCCAGCTTTTCAGGGAGGGGCGGGGAGCTGTTTTTT; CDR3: CASFSGRGGELFF
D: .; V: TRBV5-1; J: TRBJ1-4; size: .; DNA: TGCGCCAGCAGCTCAGACTCAACTAATGAAAAACTGTTTTTT; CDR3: CASSSDSTNEKLFF
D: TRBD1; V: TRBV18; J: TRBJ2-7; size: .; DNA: TGTGCCAGCTCACCGACGGGACAGCTGCCTCGCGAGCAGTACTTC; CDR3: CASSPTGQLPREQYF
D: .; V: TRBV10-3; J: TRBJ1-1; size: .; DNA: TGTGCCATCAGTGTTCGGGACACAAACACTGAAGCTTTCTTT; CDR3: CAISVRDTNTEAFF
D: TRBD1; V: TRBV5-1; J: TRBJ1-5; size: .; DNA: TGCGCCAGCAGCCCGGGACAGGGCTGGCAGCCCCAGCATTTT; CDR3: CASSPGQGWQPQHF
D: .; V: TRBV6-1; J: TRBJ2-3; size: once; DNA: TGTGCCAGCAGTGAGGGGGCGGATACGCAGTATTTT; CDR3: CASSEGADTQYF
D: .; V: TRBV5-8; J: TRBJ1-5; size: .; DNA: TGTGCCAGCAGCTTGGGGGAGGGTGGAAGCAATCAGCCCCAGCATTTT; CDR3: CASSLGEGGSNQPQHF
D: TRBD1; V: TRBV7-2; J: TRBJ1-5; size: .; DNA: TGTGCCAGCAGCTTGGGAACAGGGGGAAATCAGCCCCAGCATTTT; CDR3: CASSLGTGGNQPQHF
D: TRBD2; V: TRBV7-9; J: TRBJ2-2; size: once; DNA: TGTGCCAGCAGCTCCGGGGGGGCGCTTAGCGGGGAGCTGTTTTTT; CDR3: CASSSGGALSGELFF
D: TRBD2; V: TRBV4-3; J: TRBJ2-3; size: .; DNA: TGCGCCAGCAGCCAACTCAGGACTAGCGGCACAGATACGCAGTATTTT; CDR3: CASSQLRTSGTDTQYF
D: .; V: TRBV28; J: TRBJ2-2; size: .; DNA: TGTGCCAGCAGTCCGGGGGGCCGCGACACCGGGGAGCTGTTTTTT; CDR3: CASSPGGRDTGELFF
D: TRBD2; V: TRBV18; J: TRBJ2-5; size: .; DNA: TGTGCCAGCTCACCAAAGGGACTAGCGGGGGCAGGAGAGACCCAGTACTTC; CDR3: CASSPKGLAGAGETQYF
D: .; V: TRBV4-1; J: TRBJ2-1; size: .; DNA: TGCGCCAGCAGCCTTGACTTGATGAGCTCCTACAATGAGCAGTTCTTC; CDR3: CASSLDLMSSYNEQFF
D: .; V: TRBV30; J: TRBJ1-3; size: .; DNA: TGTGCCTGGAGCGCTAGCCGCTCTGGAAACACCATATATTTT; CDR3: CAWSASRSGNTIYF
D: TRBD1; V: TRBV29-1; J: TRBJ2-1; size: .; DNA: TGCAGCGCTCAGGGACAGGGTATCAGTGAGCAGTTCTTC; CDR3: CSAQGQGISEQFF
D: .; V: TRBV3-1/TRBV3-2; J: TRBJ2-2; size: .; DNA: TGTGCCAGCAGCCACACGAACACCGGGGAGCTGTTTTTT; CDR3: CASSHTNTGELFF
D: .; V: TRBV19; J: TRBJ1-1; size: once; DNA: TGTGCCAGTAAATTAGATCATGACATGAACACTGAAGCTTTCTTT; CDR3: CASKLDHDMNTEAFF
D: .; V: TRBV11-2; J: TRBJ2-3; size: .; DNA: TGTGCCAGCAGCTTTGCGGGGCACACAGATACGCAGTATTTT; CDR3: CASSFAGHTDTQYF
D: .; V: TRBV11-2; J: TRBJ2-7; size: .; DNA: TGTGCCAGCAGCTTAGGGGGGGATCCAACCTACGAGCAGTACTTC; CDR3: CASSLGGDPTYEQYF
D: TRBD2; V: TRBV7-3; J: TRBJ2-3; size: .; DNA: TGTGCCAGCAGCAGGACTAGTAGCACAGATACGCAGTATTTT; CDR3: CASSRTSSTDTQYF
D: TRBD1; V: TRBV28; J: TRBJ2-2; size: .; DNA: TGTGCCAGCAGTCCCCCCGGGACAGGGTGGTCCAGGGCCGGGGAGCTGTTTTTT; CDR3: CASSPPGTGWSRAGELFF
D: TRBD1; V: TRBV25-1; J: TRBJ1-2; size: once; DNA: TGTGCCAGCAGAGAAGGACAGGGGGCTCTTTTCTTC; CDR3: CASREGQGALFF
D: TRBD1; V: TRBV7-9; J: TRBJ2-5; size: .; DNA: TGTGCCAGCAGCCTCACAGGGGGCGCTGAGACCCAGTACTTC; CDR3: CASSLTGGAETQYF
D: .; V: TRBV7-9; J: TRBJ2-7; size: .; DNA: TGTGCCAGCAGCTTTCGTGGACGGGACTACGAGCAGTACTTC; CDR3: CASSFRGRDYEQYF
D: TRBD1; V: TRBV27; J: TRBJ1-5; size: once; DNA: TGTGCCAGCAGGAGAGGACAGGGGTATAGCAATCAGCCCCAGCATTTT; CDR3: CASRRGQGYSNQPQHF
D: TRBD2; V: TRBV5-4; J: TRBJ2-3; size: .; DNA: TGTGCCAGCAGCTTGAGGCGGGCTAGCGGGGTGACAGATACGCAGTATTTT; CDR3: CASSLRRASGVTDTQYF
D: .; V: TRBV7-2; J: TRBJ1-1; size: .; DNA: TGTGCCAGCAGCCCCCCGGGGGGCAGGAACACTGAAGCTTTCTTT; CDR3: CASSPPGGRNTEAFF
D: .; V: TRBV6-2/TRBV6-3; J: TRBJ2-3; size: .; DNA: TGTGCCAGCAGTTATGATGGGGCCGGACTAAATTTT; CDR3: CASSYDGAGLNF
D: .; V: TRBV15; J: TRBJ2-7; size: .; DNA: TGTGCCACCAGCAGAGGAAAGGGGGATGGTCCCCTCGAGCAGTACTTC; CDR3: CATSRGKGDGPLEQYF
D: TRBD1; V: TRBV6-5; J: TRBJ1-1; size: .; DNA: TGTGCCAGCAGAGGTGGACAGGGTCCTGAAGCTTTCTTT; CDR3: CASRGGQGPEAFF
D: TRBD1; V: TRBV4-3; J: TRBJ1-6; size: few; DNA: TGCGCCAGCAGCCAGTTAGGACAGGGAGGTTCACCCCTCCACTTT; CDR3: CASSQLGQGGSPLHF
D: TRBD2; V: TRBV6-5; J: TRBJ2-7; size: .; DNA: TGTGCCAGCAGTTATACGGCTAGCGGGCGCTACGAGCAGTACTTC; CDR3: CASSYTASGRYEQYF
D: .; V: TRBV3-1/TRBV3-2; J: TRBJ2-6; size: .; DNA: TGTGCCGCGCAAGGGGGTCCTGAGGCTGGGGCCAACGTCCTGACTTTC; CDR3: CAAQGGPEAGANVLTF
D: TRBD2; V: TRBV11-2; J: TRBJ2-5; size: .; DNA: TGTGCCAGCAGCTTATCGGCGGGAGGGCCTTTGGAGACCCAGTACTTC; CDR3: CASSLSAGGPLETQYF
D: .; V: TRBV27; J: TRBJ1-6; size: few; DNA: TGTGCCAGCAGTTTATTCGTAGGGGCCGGAGAGTCACCCCTCCACTTT; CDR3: CASSLFVGAGESPLHF
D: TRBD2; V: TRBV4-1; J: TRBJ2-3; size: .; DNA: TGCGCCAGCAGCCCGACTAGCTCAAACACAGATACGCAGTATTTT; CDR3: CASSPTSSNTDTQYF
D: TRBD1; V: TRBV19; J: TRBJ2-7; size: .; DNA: TGTGCCAGTAGTCGGACAGGGGGCGGCGAGCAGTACTTC; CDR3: CASSRTGGGEQYF
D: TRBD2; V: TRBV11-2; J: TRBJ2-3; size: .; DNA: TGTGCCAGCAGCTTTGAGCGGGGTCTCACAGATACGCAGTATTTT; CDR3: CASSFERGLTDTQYF
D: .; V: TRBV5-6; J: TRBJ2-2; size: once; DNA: TGTGCCAGCAGCTTTAGGAACACCGGGGAGCTGTTTTTT; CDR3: CASSFRNTGELFF
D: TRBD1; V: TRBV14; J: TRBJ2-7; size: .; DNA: TGTGCCAGCAGCCAAGAGACACAGGGGGCGAGGGAGCAGTACTTC; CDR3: CASSQETQGAREQYF
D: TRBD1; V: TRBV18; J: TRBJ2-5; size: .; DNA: TGTGCCAGCTCAATGGCCGGGACAGGCGCACAAGAGACCCAGTACTTC; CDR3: CASSMAGTGAQETQYF
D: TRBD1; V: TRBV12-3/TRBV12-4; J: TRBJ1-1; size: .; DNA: TGTGCCAGCAGGACAGGGGCAGGGGCTGAAGCTTTCTTT; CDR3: CASRTGAGAEAFF
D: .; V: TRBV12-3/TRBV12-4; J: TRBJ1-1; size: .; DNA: TGTGCCAGCAGTCCTGGAGTGCAACGTGAAGCTTTCTTT; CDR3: CASSPGVQREAFF
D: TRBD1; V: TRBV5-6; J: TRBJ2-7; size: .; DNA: TGTGCCAGCAGCTTGTGGGGACCGGGACAGGGATTCCGCGAGCAGTACTTC; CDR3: CASSLWGPGQGFREQYF
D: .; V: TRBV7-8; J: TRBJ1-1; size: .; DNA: TGTGCCAGCAGCATCCCGCGGCAAGCGAACACTGAAGCTTTCTTT; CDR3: CASSIPRQANTEAFF
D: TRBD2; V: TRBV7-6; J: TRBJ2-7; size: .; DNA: TGTGCCAGCAGCTTACGGCCGATAGCGGGAGGTTACGAGCAGTACTTC; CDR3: CASSLRPIAGGYEQYF